This TCR beta chain originates from a study of early T cells in non-severe SARS-CoV-2 infection (dated by TCRdb to the early 2020s). In the study overall: Bulk RNA from unsorted whole blood was used for TCR sequencing, so alpha and beta chains could not be paired.

The method was 5' RACE. For sequencing, a NextSeq 500 was employed. To correct for sequencing error and PCR bias, the TCR library protocol tagged individual cDNA molecules with unique molecular identifiers. Both TCR alpha and beta chains were sequenced, and tight co-correlation was observed between alpha and beta sequence abundances in each sample. For the original study's pipeline: Decombinator V4 was used to perform V gene, J gene and CDR3 annotation of TCR sequences. Expanded TCRs were defined as changing significantly between any two time points under a Poisson model with p below 0.0001. Abundances of TCRs were expressed as counts per million after normalisation to the total number of TCRs sequenced in each sample. MAIT TCRs were defined by TRAV1-2 paired with TRAJ12, TRAJ20 or TRAJ33, and iNKT TCRs by TRAV10 paired with TRAJ18. VDJdb, accessed 1 November 2021, was searched for CMV, EBV and SARS-CoV-2 annotated TCRs, excluding TCRs annotated for multiple antigens. Starting from the raw public reads, TCRdb applied fastp trimming at Q25, assembled clones with MiXCR and retained in-frame beta chains. One record per CDR3 amino acid sequence lists the most common genes and DNA. For this entry, the V and J calls and clone size follow TCRdb and not the study's own pipeline. The sample profile shows 70,000 to 90,000 distinct CDR3 sequences; about 10% of them were found once. The biggest ten clones account for around 7.5% of the sample.

Details on this clonotype: Its antigen is unknown. Base qualities were left out, and no much larger clone turns up one base away.

V is cut back by 4 bases and J by 8 bases, with 6 bases in the junction unmatched. The germline V gene provides CDR1 SNHLY and CDR2 FYNNEI. The CDR3 contains 14 residues, cysteine and phenylalanine counted. CDR3 DNA is the only sequence kept; it has 42 bases, read in frame from the first base. What the authors observed across the whole study: VDJdb matching was skewed toward anti-spike CD8 responses and likely underestimated virus-specific expansions, missing private and CD4 specificities.

A case-control design nested within a healthcare worker cohort in London, UK, was used, with weekly nasopharyngeal swab PCR tests and blood sampling performed. Healthcare workers were recruited between 23 and 31 March 2020, during the week of the UK lockdown, and were followed weekly for up to roughly 15 weeks. In this chain, TRBV2 is recombined with TRBJ2-1, and 9 bases in between align with TRBD2. The sequenced sample was whole blood, obtained at baseline. The receptor's source is an adult who was a healthcare worker with PCR-confirmed SARS-CoV-2 infection or an uninfected control (not recorded which). The CDR3 protein: CASSGGLAPYEQFF. Read as DNA, the sequence is TGTGCCAGCAGTGGGGGACTAGCCCCCTATGAGCAGTTCTTC.